The rows below give T cell receptor beta chains drawn from one sample of a study of T cell responses to AZD1222 COVID-19 vaccine. TCRdb's table, derived via immunoSEQ multiplex PCR, lists solely in-frame clones and lacks some. The sample holds over 150,000 clones, almost 95% seen once. The sequencing used peripheral blood, collected on day 0 of AZD1222 vaccination. The receptors shown here come from an adult in good health. Both conserved end residues are part of each CDR3. A D gene is named only where the DNA matches it firmly. Only part of the rows carry a size: once, few, many, or a class if the clone is expanded.

TRBV5-4	.	.	TRBJ1-2	TGTGCCAGCAGCGTACAGGGTGGCTATGGCTACACCTTC	CASSVQGGYGYTF
TRBV27	.	.	TRBJ1-1	TGTGCCAGCAGTTTAGGGGGGCGAGGGACTGAAGCTTTCTTT	CASSLGGRGTEAFF
TRBV7-2	.	once	TRBJ1-1	TGTGCCAGCAGCCCTATGGGGAGAGGGAACACTGAAGCTTTCTTT	CASSPMGRGNTEAFF
TRBV5-1	.	.	TRBJ1-2	TGCGCCAGCAGCCCCGGGTACCGTGAGGCCTATGGCTACACCTTC	CASSPGYREAYGYTF
TRBV5-1	TRBD2	.	TRBJ2-3	TGCGCCAGCTCTAGCGGGTCGGGGCCAGATACGCAGTATTTT	CASSSGSGPDTQYF
TRBV7-2	TRBD2	.	TRBJ2-1	TGTGCCAGCAGCTTCCCGGGGGGGCCGGGCGATGAGCAGTTCTTC	CASSFPGGPGDEQFF
TRBV3-1/TRBV3-2	.	.	TRBJ2-1	TGTGCCAGCAGCCAAGTTCACGAGCAGTTCTTC	CASSQVHEQFF
TRBV5-4	.	.	TRBJ2-1	TGTGCTGCGGCTAGCTACAATGAGCAGTTCTTC	CAAASYNEQFF
TRBV9	TRBD2	once	TRBJ2-1	TGTGCCAGCAGCCTAAGACTAGCGGGGGACTACAATGAGCAGTTCTTC	CASSLRLAGDYNEQFF
TRBV4-1	TRBD1	.	TRBJ1-5	TGCGCCAGCAGCCACAACAGGGGGCCGCATCAGCCCCAGCATTTT	CASSHNRGPHQPQHF
TRBV6-5	TRBD2	.	TRBJ2-2	TGTGCCAGCAGTTACTCACTAGCGGGAGCCGGGGAGCTGTTTTTT	CASSYSLAGAGELFF
TRBV12-3/TRBV12-4	.	.	TRBJ1-3	TGTGCCAGCAGTACGGGATACCGAAACACCATATATTTT	CASSTGYRNTIYF
TRBV11-2	.	.	TRBJ1-2	TGTGCCAGCAGCTTTTCCCAGGCCATCTATGGCTACACCTTC	CASSFSQAIYGYTF
TRBV19	TRBD1	.	TRBJ1-2	TGTGCCAGTTCCCGGGACAGGGAAGGCGGCTACACCTTC	CASSRDREGGYTF
TRBV19	TRBD1	.	TRBJ1-3	TGTGCCAGTAGTGAATCGCGGGACAGACTTCTATATTTT	CASSESRDRLLYF
TRBV7-9	TRBD1	.	TRBJ1-4	TGTGCCAGCAGCCCAACAACCGGGACAGGGAATGAAAAACTGTTTTTT	CASSPTTGTGNEKLFF
TRBV6-2/TRBV6-3	.	.	TRBJ2-2	TGTGCCAGCAGTTACTCGCCGGGGGGCAGGTACACCGGGGAGCTGTTTTTT	CASSYSPGGRYTGELFF
TRBV7-2	TRBD1	.	TRBJ1-6	TGTGCCAGCAGCTTAGAGGGCAGGGGGGTCTATAATTCACCCCTCCACTTT	CASSLEGRGVYNSPLHF
TRBV30	.	.	TRBJ1-4	TGTGCCCAAGGTCCCGGAGTTTCCCCGATAGAAAAACTGTTTTTT	CAQGPGVSPIEKLFF
TRBV28	TRBD2	.	TRBJ2-2	TGTGCCAGCAGTTCCGCCGGACTAGGCGGCACCGGGGAGCTGTTTTTT	CASSSAGLGGTGELFF
TRBV5-5	.	.	TRBJ1-1	TGTGCCAGCAGCTTGGGTACAGGGTGGACTGAAGCTTTCTTT	CASSLGTGWTEAFF
TRBV19	TRBD1	.	TRBJ1-5	TGTGCCAGTAGTCTAAGACAAGGAACAGGGGGCTCTCAGCCCCAGCATTTT	CASSLRQGTGGSQPQHF
TRBV6-2/TRBV6-3	.	.	TRBJ1-1	TGTGCCAGCAGCTTAGGGGCGACTATGAACACTGAAGCTTTCTTT	CASSLGATMNTEAFF
TRBV4-2	.	few	TRBJ1-1	TGTGCCAGCAGCCAAAACTCAATCGTCAAGAACACTGAAGCTTTCTTT	CASSQNSIVKNTEAFF
TRBV7-9	.	.	TRBJ2-2	TGTGCCACCAAACTCGCCCGAGGGCCGTACACCGGGGAGCTGTTTTTT	CATKLARGPYTGELFF
TRBV30	.	.	TRBJ1-5	TGTGCCTGGAGTGTACAAGGGGTGCGGAATCAGCCCCAGCATTTT	CAWSVQGVRNQPQHF
TRBV2	TRBD1	once	TRBJ1-5	TGTGCCAGCACTCTCCGGACAGGTCGAAGCAATCAGCCCCAGCATTTT	CASTLRTGRSNQPQHF
TRBV5-7	.	few	TRBJ1-1	TGTGCCAGCAGCGGATGGGACACCCGTATCACTGAAGCTTTCTTT	CASSGWDTRITEAFF
TRBV9	TRBD1	.	TRBJ1-4	TGTGCCAGCAGCGGTCGGACAGGGGGCGACTCTAATGAAAAACTGTTTTTT	CASSGRTGGDSNEKLFF
TRBV6-2/TRBV6-3	.	once	TRBJ2-5	TGTGCCAGCAGCCGCACGTTCCTAGAGACCCAGTACTTC	CASSRTFLETQYF
TRBV12-5	.	.	TRBJ2-2	TGTGCTAGTGGTCCGCGACGAGCGGGGAACACCGGGGAGCTGTTTTTT	CASGPRRAGNTGELFF
TRBV6-1	.	.	TRBJ1-5	TGTGCCAGCAGTGCACAGGGACCTACCTCTTTTGGCAATCAGCCCCAGCATTTT	CASSAQGPTSFGNQPQHF
TRBV5-4	.	.	TRBJ1-1	TGTGCCAGCAGCCCCGGCAGGGAGGGTGGGTCTGAAGCTTTCTTT	CASSPGREGGSEAFF
TRBV7-3	.	few	TRBJ2-1	TGTGCCAGCAGCGTGGTGGAAGGTTCGGAGCAGTTCTTC	CASSVVEGSEQFF
TRBV15	.	once	TRBJ1-4	TGTGCCACCAGCGACTCCATAACTAATGAAAAACTGTTTTTT	CATSDSITNEKLFF
TRBV6-6	TRBD1	.	TRBJ2-5	TGTGCCAGCAGTTACTCCCCGGGACAGCCACAAGAGACCCAGTACTTC	CASSYSPGQPQETQYF
TRBV4-3	.	.	TRBJ2-1	TGCGCCAGCAGCCAAGATAGCGACGATGAGCAGTTCTTC	CASSQDSDDEQFF
TRBV4-2	TRBD1	.	TRBJ1-4	TGTGCCAGCAGCCAAGATGGGGACAGGGTGTCGGAAAAACTGTTTTTT	CASSQDGDRVSEKLFF
TRBV18	.	.	TRBJ1-2	TGTGCCAGCTCACCAACAAGCTATGGCTACACCTTC	CASSPTSYGYTF
TRBV10-1	TRBD1	.	TRBJ1-1	TGCGCCAGCAGTGTGGGACAGAGGGTCAGTGAAGCTTTCTTT	CASSVGQRVSEAFF
TRBV9	.	.	TRBJ1-2	TGTGCCAGCACTCTCCCAGGGTCTTTTGGCTACACCTTC	CASTLPGSFGYTF
TRBV27	.	.	TRBJ1-5	TGTGCCAGCAGTTTCGGACCAGGGGGCAATCAGCCCCAGCATTTT	CASSFGPGGNQPQHF
TRBV9	TRBD1	.	TRBJ1-2	TGTGCCAGCAGTACTACGACAGGGAACTATGGCTACACCTTC	CASSTTTGNYGYTF
TRBV19	.	.	TRBJ1-1	TGTGCCAGTAGTCCGGGGTGGGCTGAAGCTTTCTTT	CASSPGWAEAFF
TRBV18	.	.	TRBJ1-2	TGTGCCAGCTCACCTTCTTTGGCATCGGATGGCTACACCTTC	CASSPSLASDGYTF
TRBV28	TRBD1	.	TRBJ1-2	TGTGCCAGCAGCACCCATCCGGGACAGGGGGCGAGGGGCTACACCTTC	CASSTHPGQGARGYTF